This T cell receptor beta chain originates from a study of regulatory T cells in long-lasting Graves disease. There are 15 residues in the CDR3. The germline CDR1 and CDR2 sequences are SGHRS and YFSETQ. Trimming removed 1 base from V and 6 bases from J, with 16 bases in between. Time point defined: newly diagnosed GD, antithyroid drugs for less than 3 months. PBMC RNA was the source of the TCR library. TCR beta libraries were built with iRepertoire HTBI primers and Arm-PCR of CDR3 regions. MiXCR was run by TCRdb on the multiplex PCR reads, yielding one entry per CDR3 protein. The table records more than 300,000 distinct CDR3 sequences, about a sixth of them present only once. The sample holds a few counts of this clonotype.

The gene calls are TRBV5-1 and TRBJ2-5; possibly TRBD1 for D (6 bases). This receptor was obtained from a female donor with Graves disease. This specimen consisted of peripheral blood mononuclear cells (PBMCs), obtained at new diagnosis, from a patient treated with antithyroid drugs. The CDR3 coding sequence is TGCGCCAGCAGCTTGTCGTTCGGGGACAAAAAGACCCAGTACTTC. Amino acid sequence: CASSLSFGDKKTQYF. The full variable domain, completed using reference TRBV5-1 and TRBJ2-5, is KAGVTQTPRYLIKTRGQQVTLSCSPISGHRSVSWYQQTPGQGLQFLFEYFSETQRNKGNFPGRFSGRQFSNSRSEMNVSTLELGDSALYLCASSLSFGDKKTQYFGPGTRLLVL.